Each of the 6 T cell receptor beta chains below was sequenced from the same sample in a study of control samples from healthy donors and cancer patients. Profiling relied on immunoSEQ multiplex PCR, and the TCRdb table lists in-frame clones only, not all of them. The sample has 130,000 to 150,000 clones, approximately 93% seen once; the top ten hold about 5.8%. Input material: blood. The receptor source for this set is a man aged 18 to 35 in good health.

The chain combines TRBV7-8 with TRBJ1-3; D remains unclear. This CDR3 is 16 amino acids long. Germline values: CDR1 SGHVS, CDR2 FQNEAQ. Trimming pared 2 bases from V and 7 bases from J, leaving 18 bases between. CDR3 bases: TGTGCCAGCAGCTTACAGGCAGGCTTCCGTGCGAACACCATATATTTT. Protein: CASSLQAGFRANTIYF.

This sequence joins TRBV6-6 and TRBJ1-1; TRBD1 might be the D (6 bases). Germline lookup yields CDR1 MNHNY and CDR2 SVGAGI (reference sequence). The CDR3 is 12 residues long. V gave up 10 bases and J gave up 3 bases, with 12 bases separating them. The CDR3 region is CATEQGYTEAFF. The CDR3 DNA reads TGTGCCACCGAACAGGGATACACTGAAGCTTTCTTT.

This chain's CDR3 is CASSQGTTNTEAFF. DNA of the CDR3: TGTGCCAGCAGCCAAGGGACAACAAACACTGAAGCTTTCTTT. The V and J genes are TRBV3-1 (or the pseudogene TRBV3-2) and TRBJ1-1; the D gene is possibly TRBD1 (5 bases). Germline V gene data show CDR1 as LGHDT and CDR2 as YNNKEL (reference sequence). V was shortened by 1 base and J by 2 bases, with 8 bases between the two germline ends. CDR3 size: 14 residues.

The CDR3 protein is CASSYSPERGGRDEQFF. CDR3 in DNA: TGTGCCAGCAGTTACTCCCCGGAGCGGGGGGGCCGAGATGAGCAGTTCTTC. This chain links TRBV6-2 or TRBV6-3 with TRBJ2-1, with 10 bases lining up with TRBD2. This CDR3 is 17 amino acids long. The germline V gene has CDR1 MNHEY and CDR2 SVGEGT. V lost 0 bases, J lost 8 bases, and 10 bases stayed unmatched.

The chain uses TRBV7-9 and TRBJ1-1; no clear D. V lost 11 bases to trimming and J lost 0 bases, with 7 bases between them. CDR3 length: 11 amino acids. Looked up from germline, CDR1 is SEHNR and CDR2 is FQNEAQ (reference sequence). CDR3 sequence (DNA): TGTGCCTCCCGGATGAACACTGAAGCTTTCTTT. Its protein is CASRMNTEAFF.

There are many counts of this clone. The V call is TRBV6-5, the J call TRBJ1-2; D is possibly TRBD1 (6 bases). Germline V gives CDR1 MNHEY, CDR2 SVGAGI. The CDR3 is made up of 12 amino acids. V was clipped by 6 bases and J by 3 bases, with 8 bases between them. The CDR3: CASSTGYYGYTF. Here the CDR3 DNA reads TGTGCCAGCAGCACAGGGTACTATGGCTACACCTTC.